Detailed here is one T cell receptor beta chain. The antigen is undetermined. This entry belongs to a study of T cell responses to AZD1222 COVID-19 vaccine. Study observations and caveats: White British donors predominated, females outnumbered males, and clonal diversity was possibly underestimated. With dominance at 160-218 and 743-854, vaccine-associated CD4 TCRs spanned spike. The number of AZD1222 recipients seropositive at baseline was only 5 to 7. Nearly half of the spike-specific TCRs reportedly recognize variant regions that carry no mutations.

Clones were sequenced by immunoSEQ multiplex PCR, and TCRdb holds only the in-frame ones, with some missing. This table has roughly 160,000 clones, 80% to 90% appearing once. The sequenced sample was peripheral blood, obtained on day 0 of AZD1222 vaccination. This clonotype was obtained from an adult in good health.

The CDR3 nucleotides read TGTGCCAGTAGTACCCCGACAAGTCTACACCTCTATGGCTACACCTTC. This gives the protein CASSTPTSLHLYGYTF. This sequence joins TRBV19 and TRBJ1-2; D call uncertain. The CDR3 extends over 16 amino acids. Germline V gives CDR1 LNHDA, CDR2 SQIVND (reference sequence). V lost 4 bases and J 4 bases, leaving 19 bases between the germline ends.